Listed here is a single T cell receptor (beta chain). This entry belongs to a study of blood T cell repertoires in COVID-19. Study details: COVID-19 samples, acute and convalescent, were from the United States, Italy and Spain. PBMCs, B-cell-depleted T cells, or T cells were the source of the cDNA or gDNA that made up the material.

CDR3 length equals 18 residues. In terms of age and location, participants ranged from roughly 18 to 89 years and lived in about 25 US areas. Cohort assignment relied on participant-reported clinical history. Profiled with immunoSEQ multiplex PCR; TCRdb holds only in-frame clones, not every one. The sample includes approximately 220,000 clones, about four fifths of them seen just once. Sequenced: PBMCs or T cells enriched from blood (not recorded which). The chain has TRBV21-1 and TRBJ1-1; the table calls TRBD1, which could not be checked here. TRBV21-1 is a known pseudogene. The TCR comes from a woman in her forties with acute COVID-19. In DNA, the CDR3 is TGTGCCAGCAGCGAGCCAGGGGGGTTGACAGTTGGCAACACTGAAGCTTTCTTT. Translation: CASSEPGGLTVGNTEAFF.